The sequence of this TCR beta chain was determined in a study of cytomegalovirus exposure and HLA in healthy donors. The PCR made use of 60 Vbeta and 13 Jbeta primers. The repertoire was sequenced with immunoSEQ multiplex PCR; TCRdb's copy has only in-frame clones and lacks some. The sample has some 200,000 clones; around 80% are singletons. The study's findings and limits: Upon later analysis, TCR association rates were observed to vary by HLA locus, being highest for DRB1 and lowest for HLA-C.

Worth noting for this clone: Antigen specificity is unknown.

Germline CDR1 SGDLS, CDR2 YYNGEE. This CDR3 has 17 amino acids. The V end was cut by 6 bases, the J end by 2 bases, with 22 bases between. The specimen was PBMCs. The receptor was isolated from a girl aged 2-9 years in good health and CMV-seronegative. V and J are TRBV9 and TRBJ2-3, with D maybe TRBD1 (6 bases). Here the CDR3 reads CASTTTSGTPDTDTQYF. Here the CDR3 DNA reads TGTGCCAGCACCACAACATCCGGGACACCTGACACAGATACGCAGTATTTT.